The TCR beta chain described here comes from a study of technical replicates of blood from a handful of donors. Clones were read by immunoSEQ multiplex PCR, and TCRdb kept only the in-frame ones, dropping some. The repertoire has 68,000 or so clones, approximately 97% of them found once; the top ten carry 0.25% to 0.3%. The germline gives CDR1 SGHNT, CDR2 YENEEA. The CDR3 length is 13 residues. Between the trimmed V and J ends, which lost 6 bases and 3 bases, there was a span of 9 bases. The origin of this receptor is a human donor in good health. The sample taken for sequencing was T cells isolated from PBMCs. The chain carries TRBV11-3 and TRBJ2-1; weak D call: TRBD2 (6 bases). CDR3 bases: TGTGCCAGCAGTCAGGACTACTACAATGAGCAGTTCTTC. This codes for CASSQDYYNEQFF.